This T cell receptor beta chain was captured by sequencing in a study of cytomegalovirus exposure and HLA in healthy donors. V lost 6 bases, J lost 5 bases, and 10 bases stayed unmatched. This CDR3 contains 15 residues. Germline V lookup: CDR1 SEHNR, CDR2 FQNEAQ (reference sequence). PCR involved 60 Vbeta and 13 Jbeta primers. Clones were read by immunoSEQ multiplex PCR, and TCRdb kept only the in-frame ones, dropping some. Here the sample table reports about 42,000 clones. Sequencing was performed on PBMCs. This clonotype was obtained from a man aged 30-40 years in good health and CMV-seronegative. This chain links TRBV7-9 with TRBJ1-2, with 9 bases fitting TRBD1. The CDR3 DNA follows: TGTGCCAGCAGTTCCTATAACAGGGGGCTTTATGGCTACACCTTC. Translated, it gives CASSSYNRGLYGYTF.